Listed below are T cell receptor beta chains from one sample, sequenced in a study of T cell changes during pregnancy in multiple sclerosis. TCRdb keeps only in-frame clones here, not all; method: immunoSEQ multiplex PCR. The repertoire holds 90,000 to 120,000 clones, approximately 94% seen once, with roughly 1% in the top ten. The source material was peripheral blood, sampled before pregnancy. These receptors all stem from a female donor with multiple sclerosis, enrolled in a pregnancy study. Each CDR3 is given without its conserved first and last residue. Fields, in order: V gene, J gene, CDR3 protein.

V gene: TRBV27; J gene: TRBJ2-7; CDR3 protein: ASSPTGAFSYEQY
V gene: TRBV30; J gene: TRBJ1-5; CDR3 protein: AWSETGEDWGQPQH
V gene: TRBV2; J gene: TRBJ1-5; CDR3 protein: ASSEASIGNQPQH
V gene: TRBV27; J gene: TRBJ2-3; CDR3 protein: ASSFRRTDTQY
V gene: TRBV6-1; J gene: TRBJ2-1; CDR3 protein: ASSDGTGYNEQF
V gene: TRBV7-9; J gene: TRBJ1-5; CDR3 protein: ASSLPGGQPQH
V gene: TRBV19; J gene: TRBJ2-3; CDR3 protein: ASSDSERGPSQY
V gene: TRBV7-2; J gene: TRBJ2-4; CDR3 protein: ASSLELAGVGGIQY
V gene: TRBV2; J gene: TRBJ2-1; CDR3 protein: ASSEGGSSYNEQF
V gene: TRBV27; J gene: TRBJ2-7; CDR3 protein: ASSSGTWGKVGY
V gene: TRBV4-1; J gene: TRBJ2-7; CDR3 protein: ASSQDSSGRTAGVYEQY
V gene: TRBV9; J gene: TRBJ2-7; CDR3 protein: ASSPRDRGHEQY
V gene: TRBV27; J gene: TRBJ1-2; CDR3 protein: ASSLQGARGYT
V gene: TRBV19; J gene: TRBJ1-2; CDR3 protein: ASSTTGNYGYT
V gene: TRBV9; J gene: TRBJ2-3; CDR3 protein: ASSVVGAREAITQY
V gene: TRBV4-3; J gene: TRBJ1-5; CDR3 protein: ASSQHRGVSNQPQH
V gene: TRBV9; J gene: TRBJ2-3; CDR3 protein: ASSLGLAGDTQY
V gene: TRBV4-1; J gene: TRBJ2-1; CDR3 protein: ASAYSGSYNEQF
V gene: TRBV25-1; J gene: TRBJ2-1; CDR3 protein: ASSGGGHYNEQF
V gene: TRBV27; J gene: TRBJ2-7; CDR3 protein: ASSLTWGRGSYEQY
V gene: TRBV15; J gene: TRBJ1-5; CDR3 protein: ATSRHSNQPQH
V gene: TRBV28; J gene: TRBJ2-5; CDR3 protein: ASSGVETQY
V gene: TRBV6-1; J gene: TRBJ1-2; CDR3 protein: ASSTQDLPRYGYT
V gene: TRBV11-2; J gene: TRBJ1-2; CDR3 protein: ASSPGQGGNYGYT
V gene: TRBV18; J gene: TRBJ1-2; CDR3 protein: ASSPGTGRLYGYT
V gene: TRBV27; J gene: TRBJ2-2; CDR3 protein: ASSLPDTGELF
V gene: TRBV5-4; J gene: TRBJ2-1; CDR3 protein: ASSSTLADEQF
V gene: TRBV7-8; J gene: TRBJ2-7; CDR3 protein: ASSPRSGGYEQY
V gene: TRBV7-9; J gene: TRBJ1-1; CDR3 protein: ASSPLGHPNTEAF
V gene: TRBV29-1; J gene: TRBJ2-7; CDR3 protein: SVEDHQGMTYEQY
V gene: TRBV7-8; J gene: TRBJ2-5; CDR3 protein: ASSEGHPQETQY
V gene: TRBV4-2; J gene: TRBJ2-2; CDR3 protein: ASSPRGPSGRGAGELF
V gene: TRBV19; J gene: TRBJ2-1; CDR3 protein: AIAGTSGVSGSYNEQF